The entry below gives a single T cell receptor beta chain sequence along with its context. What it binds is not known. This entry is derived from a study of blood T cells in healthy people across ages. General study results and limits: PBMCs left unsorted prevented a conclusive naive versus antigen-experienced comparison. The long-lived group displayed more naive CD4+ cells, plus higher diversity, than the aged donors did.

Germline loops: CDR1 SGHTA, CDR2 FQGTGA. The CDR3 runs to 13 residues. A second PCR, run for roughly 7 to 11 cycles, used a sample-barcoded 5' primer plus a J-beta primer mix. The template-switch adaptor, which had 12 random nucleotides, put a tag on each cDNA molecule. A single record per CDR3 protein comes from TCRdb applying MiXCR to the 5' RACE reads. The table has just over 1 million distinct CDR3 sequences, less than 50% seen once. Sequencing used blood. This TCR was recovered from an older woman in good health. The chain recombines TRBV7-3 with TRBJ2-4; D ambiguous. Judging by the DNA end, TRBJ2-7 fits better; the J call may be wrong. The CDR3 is CASSQSPVGEQYF. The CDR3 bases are TGTGCCAGCAGCCAGTCCCCGGTTGGCGAGCAGTACTTC.